The clone carrying this T cell receptor (beta chain) was observed at least ten times. Its target is unknown. Template switching added a universal primer site; cDNA carried unique molecular identifiers. TCRdb independently ran MiXCR on the 5' RACE reads; one entry per CDR3 protein. This table holds around 100,000 distinct CDR3 sequences, 5.5% to 7% found once. The sample belongs to a study of identical twins. General study findings and limits: Abundant beta clonotypes from cord blood had fewer insertions, unlike memory repertoires, which showed none. Partial confounding of zero-insertion analyses by invariant MAIT and iNKT cells was possible. Alpha sequences that were out-of-frame and twin-shared showed an excess of low generation probability.

Germline assignment: CDR1 SQVTM and CDR2 ANQGSEA. The CDR3 contains 8 residues. The rearrangement joins TRBV29-1 to TRBJ2-1; D is unresolved. The sequenced sample was memory T cells sorted from blood. The source of this sequence is a woman aged 45-65 years in good health. The CDR3 spells CGISEQFF. The CDR3 bases are TGCGGGATTTCCGAGCAGTTCTTC.